What follows describes a single TCR beta chain. What it binds is not known. The CDR3 is 14 amino acids. Unmatched junction bases numbered 6, after V lost 5 bases and J lost 3 bases. From germline, CDR1 is PRHDT and CDR2 FYEKMQ (reference sequence). Generated by immunoSEQ multiplex PCR, the TCRdb table keeps only in-frame clones and is missing some. The repertoire has approximately 100,000 clones, approximately 78% of them found once; the top ten carry 0.99%. These data are taken from a study of T cell clones after liver transplantation. Study-wide results and limits: A significant post-transplant drop in circulating graft-donor-reactive CD4 TCRbeta sequences occurred in most of the 8 subjects. Donor-reactive sequences fell more than third party-reactive ones, suggesting partial deletion.

The sequencing used CD4+ T cells from blood, collected before liver transplant. The sequence came from a human donor who received a liver transplant. V usage is TRBV13 and J usage is TRBJ2-7, with 8 bases that match TRBD1. The CDR3 is CASSNRGAGYEQYF. DNA of the CDR3: TGTGCCAGCAGCAACAGGGGGGCGGGCTACGAGCAGTACTTC.